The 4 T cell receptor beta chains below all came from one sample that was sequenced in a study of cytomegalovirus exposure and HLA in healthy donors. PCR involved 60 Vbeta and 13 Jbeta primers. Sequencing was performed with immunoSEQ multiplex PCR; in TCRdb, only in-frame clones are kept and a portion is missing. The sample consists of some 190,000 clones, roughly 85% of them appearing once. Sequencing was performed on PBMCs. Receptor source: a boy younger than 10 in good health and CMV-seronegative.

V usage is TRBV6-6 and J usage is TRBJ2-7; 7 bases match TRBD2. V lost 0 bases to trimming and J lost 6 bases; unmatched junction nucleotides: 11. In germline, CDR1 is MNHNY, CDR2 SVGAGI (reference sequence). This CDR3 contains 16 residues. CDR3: CASSYSPLRSGTEQYF. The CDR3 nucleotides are TGTGCCAGCAGTTACTCCCCCTTACGAAGCGGGACCGAGCAGTACTTC.

DNA of the CDR3: TGTGCCAGCAGCCTCGAGGGGACAGGGGGTGCTGAGCAGTTCTTC. Protein sequence: CASSLEGTGGAEQFF. V and J are TRBV11-2 and TRBJ2-1, with 11 bases identical to TRBD1. In germline, CDR1 is SGHAT, CDR2 FQNNGV. V lost 5 bases to trimming and J lost 9 bases; unmatched junction nucleotides: 9. The CDR3 is 15 residues long.

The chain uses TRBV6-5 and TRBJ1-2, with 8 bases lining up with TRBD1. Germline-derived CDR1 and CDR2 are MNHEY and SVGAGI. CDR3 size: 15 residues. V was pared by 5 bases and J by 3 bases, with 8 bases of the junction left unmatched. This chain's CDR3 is CASSGRGQADYGYTF. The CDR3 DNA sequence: TGTGCCAGCAGTGGCAGGGGACAGGCGGACTATGGCTACACCTTC.

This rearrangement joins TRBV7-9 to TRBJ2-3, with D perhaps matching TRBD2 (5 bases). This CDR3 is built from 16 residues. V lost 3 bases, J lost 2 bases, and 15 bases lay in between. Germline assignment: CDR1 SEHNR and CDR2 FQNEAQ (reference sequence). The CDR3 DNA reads TGTGCCAGCAGCTTCCGGGGAGAGGGTTCCACAGATACGCAGTATTTT. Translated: CASSFRGEGSTDTQYF.